These 3 T cell receptor beta chains share one sample of origin, sequenced in a study of T-cell reconstitution after alpha-beta-depleted transplantation in children. This sample's TCRbeta library carried unique molecular identifier barcodes. TCRdb fed the PCR reads into MiXCR, producing one record per CDR3 protein. Of approximately 110,000 distinct CDR3 sequences in the sample, roughly 23% were seen once. The sample in question was PBMCs, mostly from graft donor cells, obtained 180 days after TCRalphabeta/CD19-depleted stem cell transplant. These receptors all stem from a male patient between 2 and 10 years old who had a stem cell transplant for chronic granulomatous disease, so the T cells may come from the graft donor.

This clonotype was found many times. The chain employs TRBV20-1 and TRBJ2-7; weak D call: TRBD2 (6 bases). Germline CDR1 reads DFQATT; CDR2 reads SNEGSKA (reference sequence). V was shortened by 1 base and J by 4 bases, with 11 bases between the two germline ends. This CDR3 has 13 amino acids. Written as DNA, the CDR3 is TGCAGTGCTAGAGGGGACTTGGATTACGAGCAGTACTTC. Protein product: CSARGDLDYEQYF.

Many counts were recorded for this clonotype. The chain recombines TRBV20-1 with TRBJ1-2, with TRBD1 as a possible D gene (5 bases). Germline loops: CDR1 DFQATT, CDR2 SNEGSKA (reference sequence). With 0 bases removed from V and 4 bases from J, the gap between germline ends came to 6 bases. The CDR3 totals 12 residues. The CDR3 DNA sequence: TGCAGTGCTAGAGAAGACAGCTATGGCTACACCTTC. Protein sequence: CSAREDSYGYTF.

This clonotype showed up many times. J is TRBJ2-5 and V is TRBV10-3, with 7 bases fitting TRBD2. The CDR3 loop spans 12 amino acids. Germline V gene data show CDR1 as ENHRY and CDR2 as SYGVKD. After removal of 10 bases from V and 0 bases from J, the junction contained 2 bases not matched to a gene. CDR3 sequence: CASGTNQETQYF. The CDR3, as DNA: TGTGCCAGCGGGACTAACCAAGAGACCCAGTACTTC.